This T cell receptor (beta chain) was sequenced during a study of T cell repertoires in cytomegalovirus infection. Across the study: HLA-C-restricted CMV epitopes, recently identified, and well-studied HLA-B-restricted ones were used by the study. From public TCR beta signatures came an indication of both CMV infection and matching HLA type.

MiXCR was run by TCRdb on the reads, yielding one entry per CDR3 protein. The sample has a few hundred thousand distinct CDR3 sequences, about 44% seen once. As regards this clonotype: Its antigen is not known.

Study results and caveats: Summed frequency of public TCR beta families distinguished CMV carriers with the relevant HLA. Dominating the ex vivo response were HLA-C-restricted CMV-specific TCR beta clonotypes.

The receptor's source is a human donor in good health (CMV status not recorded). Some clones in this sample may be carry-over from other donors' samples. This material consisted of cultured PBMCs, taken from culture after CMV antigen stimulation.

CDR3 region: CASSYRAYFLEGPGNEQFF. CDR3 nucleotides: TGTGCCAGCAGTTATCGAGCTTATTTTCTCGAGGGTCCGGGAAATGAGCAGTTCTTC. The J gene is TRBJ2-1, the V gene TRBV6-2 or TRBV6-3, with D perhaps TRBD2 (5 bases). This CDR3 has 19 residues. Germline assignment: CDR1 MNHEY and CDR2 SVGEGT. Between the trimmed V and J ends, which lost 3 bases and 7 bases, there was a span of 28 bases.